This entry describes one TCR beta chain. The PCR used 60 Vbeta and 13 Jbeta primers. The table came from immunoSEQ multiplex PCR; TCRdb's copy has only in-frame clones and leaves some out. The sample includes approximately 140,000 clones, around 73% of them seen just once. V lost 4 bases, J lost 6 bases, and 23 bases lay in between. Per germline, CDR1 SEHNR and CDR2 FQNEAQ (reference sequence). The CDR3 consists of 17 residues. The sample originates from a study of cytomegalovirus exposure and HLA in healthy donors. Unrecorded immune exposure was likely among donors, who were nominally healthy when sampled.

The chain has TRBV7-9 and TRBJ2-3, with D possibly matching TRBD2 (5 bases). Sequencing was performed on PBMCs. This TCR came from a female donor in good health and CMV-seronegative. The CDR3, as DNA: TGTGCCAGCAGCTGGTCGGGGTCCAGGACCGAGGTTGATACGCAGTATTTT. Translating gives CASSWSGSRTEVDTQYF. The complete variable domain, with remaining parts taken from reference TRBV7-9 and TRBJ2-3, reads DTGVSQNPRHKITKRGQNVTFRCDPISEHNRLYWYRQTLGQGPEFLTYFQNEAQLEKSRLLSDRFSAERPKGSFSTLEIQRTEQGDSAMYLCASSWSGSRTEVDTQYFGPGTRLTVL.